This TCR beta chain was profiled in a study of T cell clones after liver transplantation. The germline V gene has CDR1 SGHNT and CDR2 YYREEE (reference sequence). The CDR3 has 15 amino acids. Trimming took 4 bases from V and 1 from J; bases not matched to a gene: 6. The method was immunoSEQ multiplex PCR; TCRdb's version includes in-frame clones alone and lacks a portion of them. This table holds roughly 6,100 clones, more than 65% found once. The sample consisted of CD8+ T cells from blood, taken before liver transplant. The clonotype originates from a human donor who received a liver transplant. V is TRBV5-4 and J is TRBJ1-1; 8 nucleotides line up with TRBD1. CDR3 sequence reads: CASSHPGQANTEAFF. CDR3 in DNA: TGTGCCAGCAGCCACCCGGGACAGGCGAACACTGAAGCTTTCTTT.